This T cell receptor (beta chain) is from a study of blood T cell repertoires in COVID-19. For the study at large: There were acute and convalescent COVID-19 samples, and they came from the United States, Italy and Spain.

Original analysis: Nucleated cell counts were estimated from reference gene primer amplification. Repertoires were generated with immunoSEQ multiplex PCR, while TCRdb's copy carries only in-frame clones and drops some. That table is the source of V, J and clone size, and D and trimming were worked out from the DNA. The top ten hold approximately 4.2% of the sample, which has about 81,000 clones, about 96% seen once. The sample holds one count of this clone. Losses at the gene ends were 2 bases for V and 4 bases for J; bases not matched to a gene: 8. Germline V gene data show CDR1 as LGHNA and CDR2 as YNFKEQ. The CDR3 loop spans 17 amino acids.

The specimen was peripheral blood. The rearrangement uses TRBV4-2 and TRBJ2-7; 13 bases match TRBD2. This clonotype originated in a human donor with active COVID-19. The donor label of this sample is uncertain. The CDR3 is CASSQRTSGGVVYEQYF. The DNA for the CDR3 is TGTGCCAGCAGCCAACGTACTAGCGGGGGGGTTGTATACGAGCAGTACTTC.